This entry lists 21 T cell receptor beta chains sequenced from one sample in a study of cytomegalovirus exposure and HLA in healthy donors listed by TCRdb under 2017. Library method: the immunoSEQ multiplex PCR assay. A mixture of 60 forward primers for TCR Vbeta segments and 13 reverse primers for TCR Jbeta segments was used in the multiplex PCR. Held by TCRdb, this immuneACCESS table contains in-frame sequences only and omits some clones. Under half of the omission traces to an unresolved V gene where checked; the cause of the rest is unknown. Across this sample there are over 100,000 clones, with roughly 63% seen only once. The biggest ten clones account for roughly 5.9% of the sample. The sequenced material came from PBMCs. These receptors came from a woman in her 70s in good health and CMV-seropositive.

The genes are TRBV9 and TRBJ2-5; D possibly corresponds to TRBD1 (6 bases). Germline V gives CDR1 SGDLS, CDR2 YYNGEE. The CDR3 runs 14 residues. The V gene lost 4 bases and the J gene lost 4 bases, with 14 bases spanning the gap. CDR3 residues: CASSPRDIRETQYF. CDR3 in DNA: TGTGCCAGCAGCCCCCGGGACATCCGAGAGACCCAGTACTTC.

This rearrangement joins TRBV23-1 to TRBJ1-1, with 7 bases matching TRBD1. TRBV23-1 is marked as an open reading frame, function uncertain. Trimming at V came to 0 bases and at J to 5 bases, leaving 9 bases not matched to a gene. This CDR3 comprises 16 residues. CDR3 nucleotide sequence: TGCGCCAGCAGTCAATCTAGAAGACAGGGCGAAACTGAAGCTTTCTTT. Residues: CASSQSRRQGETEAFF.

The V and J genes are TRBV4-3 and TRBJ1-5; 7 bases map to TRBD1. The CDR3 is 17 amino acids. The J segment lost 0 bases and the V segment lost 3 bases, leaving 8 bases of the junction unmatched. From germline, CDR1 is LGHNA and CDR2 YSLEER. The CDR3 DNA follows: TGCGCCAGCAGCCACAGGCCGGGACAGAATAGCAATCAGCCCCAGCATTTT. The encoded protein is CASSHRPGQNSNQPQHF.

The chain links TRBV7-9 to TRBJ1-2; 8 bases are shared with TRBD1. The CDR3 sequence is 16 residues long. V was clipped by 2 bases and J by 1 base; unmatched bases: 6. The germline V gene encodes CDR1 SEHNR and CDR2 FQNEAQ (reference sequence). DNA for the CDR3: TGTGCCAGCAGCTTAAACAGTGGACAGGGTAACTATGGCTACACCTTC. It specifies CASSLNSGQGNYGYTF.

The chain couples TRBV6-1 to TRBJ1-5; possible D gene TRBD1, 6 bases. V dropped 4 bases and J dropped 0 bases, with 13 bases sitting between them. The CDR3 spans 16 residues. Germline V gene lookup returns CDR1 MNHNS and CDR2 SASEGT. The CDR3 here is CASSAYGQLSNQPQHF. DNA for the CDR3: TGTGCCAGCAGTGCCTACGGACAGCTTAGCAATCAGCCCCAGCATTTT.

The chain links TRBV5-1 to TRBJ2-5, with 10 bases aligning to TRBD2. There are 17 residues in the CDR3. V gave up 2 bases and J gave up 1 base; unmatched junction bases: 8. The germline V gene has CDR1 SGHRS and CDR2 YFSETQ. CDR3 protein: CASSLPGLATLQETQYF. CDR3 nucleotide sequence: TGCGCCAGCAGCTTACCGGGACTAGCGACCCTCCAAGAGACCCAGTACTTC. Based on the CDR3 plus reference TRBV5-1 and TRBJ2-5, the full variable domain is KAGVTQTPRYLIKTRGQQVTLSCSPISGHRSVSWYQQTPGQGLQFLFEYFSETQRNKGNFPGRFSGRQFSNSRSEMNVSTLELGDSALYLCASSLPGLATLQETQYFGPGTRLLVL.

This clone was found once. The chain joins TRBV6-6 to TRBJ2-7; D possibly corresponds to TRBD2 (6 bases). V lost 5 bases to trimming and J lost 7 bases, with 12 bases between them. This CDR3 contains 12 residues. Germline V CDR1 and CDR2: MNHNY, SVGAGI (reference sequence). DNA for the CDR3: TGTGCCAGCAGTCGCGGGACCGAGGAGCAGTACTTC. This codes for CASSRGTEEQYF.

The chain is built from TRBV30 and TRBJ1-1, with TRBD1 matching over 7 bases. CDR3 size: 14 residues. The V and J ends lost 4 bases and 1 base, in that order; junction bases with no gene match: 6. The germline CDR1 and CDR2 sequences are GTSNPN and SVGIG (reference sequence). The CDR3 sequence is CAWTRQGTNTEAFF. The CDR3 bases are TGTGCCTGGACCCGACAGGGAACGAACACTGAAGCTTTCTTT.

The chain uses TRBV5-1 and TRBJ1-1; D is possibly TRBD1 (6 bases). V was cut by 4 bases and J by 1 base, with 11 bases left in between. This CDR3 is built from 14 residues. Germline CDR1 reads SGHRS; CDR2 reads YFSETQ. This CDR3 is CASSLGAWNTEAFF. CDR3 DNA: TGCGCCAGCAGCCTGGGGGCTTGGAACACTGAAGCTTTCTTT.

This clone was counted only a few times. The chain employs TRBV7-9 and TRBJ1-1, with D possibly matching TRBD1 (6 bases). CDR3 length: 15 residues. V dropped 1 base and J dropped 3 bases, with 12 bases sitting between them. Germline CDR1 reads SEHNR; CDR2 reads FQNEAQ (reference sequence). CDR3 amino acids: CASSLGQALDTEAFF. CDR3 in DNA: TGTGCCAGCAGCTTAGGACAGGCTTTAGACACTGAAGCTTTCTTT.

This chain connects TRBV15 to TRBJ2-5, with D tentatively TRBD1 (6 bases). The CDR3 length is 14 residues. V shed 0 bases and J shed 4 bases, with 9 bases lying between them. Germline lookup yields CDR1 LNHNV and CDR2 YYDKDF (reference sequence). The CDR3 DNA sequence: TGTGCCACCAGCAGAGACCAGGGGTCAGAGACCCAGTACTTC. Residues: CATSRDQGSETQYF.

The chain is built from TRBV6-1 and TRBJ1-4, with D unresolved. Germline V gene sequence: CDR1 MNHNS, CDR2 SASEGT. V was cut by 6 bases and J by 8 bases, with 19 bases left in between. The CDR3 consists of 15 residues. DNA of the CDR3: TGTGCCAGCAGGACACCGAATCTCGGTGGGGAAAAACTGTTTTTT. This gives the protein CASRTPNLGGEKLFF.

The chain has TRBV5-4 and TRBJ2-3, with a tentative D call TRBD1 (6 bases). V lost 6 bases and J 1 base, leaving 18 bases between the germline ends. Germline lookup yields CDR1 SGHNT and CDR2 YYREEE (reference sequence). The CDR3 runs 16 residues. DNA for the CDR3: TGTGCCAGCATCCCAGACAGGATCTTAGGCACAGATACGCAGTATTTT. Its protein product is CASIPDRILGTDTQYF.

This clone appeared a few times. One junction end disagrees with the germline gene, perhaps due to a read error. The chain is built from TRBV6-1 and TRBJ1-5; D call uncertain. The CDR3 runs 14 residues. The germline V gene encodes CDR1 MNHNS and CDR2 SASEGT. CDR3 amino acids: CASIEGLSNQPQHF. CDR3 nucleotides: TGTGCCAGCATTGAAGGGCTTAGCAATCAGCCCCAGCATTTT.

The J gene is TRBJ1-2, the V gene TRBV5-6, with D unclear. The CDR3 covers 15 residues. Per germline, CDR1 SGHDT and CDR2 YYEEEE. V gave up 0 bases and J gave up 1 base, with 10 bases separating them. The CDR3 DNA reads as TGTGCCAGCAGCTTGGCGGCGGAATATAACTATGGCTACACCTTC. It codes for CASSLAAEYNYGYTF.

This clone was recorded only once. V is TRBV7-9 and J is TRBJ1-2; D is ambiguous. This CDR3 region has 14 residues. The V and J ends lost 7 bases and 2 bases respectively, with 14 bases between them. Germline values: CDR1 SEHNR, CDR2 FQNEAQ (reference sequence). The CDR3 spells CASTSEGANYGYTF. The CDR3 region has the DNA TGTGCCAGCACCTCGGAGGGAGCAAACTATGGCTACACCTTC.

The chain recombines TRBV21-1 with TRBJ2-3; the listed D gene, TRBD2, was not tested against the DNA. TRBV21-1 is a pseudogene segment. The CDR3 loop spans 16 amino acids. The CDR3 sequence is CASSEPRRVRPDTQYF. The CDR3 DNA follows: TGTGCCAGCAGCGAGCCCAGGCGGGTTCGGCCAGATACGCAGTATTTT.

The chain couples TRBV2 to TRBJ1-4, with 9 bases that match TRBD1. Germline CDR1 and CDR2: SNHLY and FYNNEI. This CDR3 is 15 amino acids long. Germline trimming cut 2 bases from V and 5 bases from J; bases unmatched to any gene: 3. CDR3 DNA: TGTGCCAGCAGTGAATGGGGGACAGGGAATGAAAAACTGTTTTTT. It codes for CASSEWGTGNEKLFF.

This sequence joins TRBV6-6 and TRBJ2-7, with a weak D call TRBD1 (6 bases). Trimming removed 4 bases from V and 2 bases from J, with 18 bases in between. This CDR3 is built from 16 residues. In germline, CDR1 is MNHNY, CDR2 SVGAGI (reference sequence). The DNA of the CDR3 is TGTGCCAGCAGTTCCCTTCCCGACAGGCCCACCTACGAGCAGTACTTC. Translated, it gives CASSSLPDRPTYEQYF.

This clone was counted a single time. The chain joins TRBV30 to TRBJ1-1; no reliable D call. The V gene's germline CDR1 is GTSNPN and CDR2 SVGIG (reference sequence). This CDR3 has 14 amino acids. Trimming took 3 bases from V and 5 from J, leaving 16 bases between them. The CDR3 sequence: CAWSLTGWGTEAFF. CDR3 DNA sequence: TGTGCCTGGAGCCTTACGGGATGGGGTACTGAAGCTTTCTTT.

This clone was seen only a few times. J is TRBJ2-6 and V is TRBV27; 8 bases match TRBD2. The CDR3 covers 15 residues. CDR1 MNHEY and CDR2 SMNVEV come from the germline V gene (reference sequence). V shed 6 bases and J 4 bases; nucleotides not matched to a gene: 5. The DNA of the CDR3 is TGTGCCAGCAGCCCGGGGGGGCTCGGGGCCAACGTCCTGACTTTC. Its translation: CASSPGGLGANVLTF.